The present TCR beta chain was sequenced within a study of T cell repertoires in cytomegalovirus infection. This clonotype showed up many times. Trimming removed 5 bases from V and 2 bases from J, with 10 bases in between. Germline V gene data show CDR1 as SGHVS and CDR2 as FNYEAQ. This CDR3 has 14 amino acids. TCRdb reprocessed the reads via MiXCR and lists one record per CDR3 protein. The sample yields over 450,000 distinct CDR3 sequences, about 10% seen once. The receptor comes from a human donor in good health (CMV status not recorded). Some clones in this sample may be carry-over from other donors' samples. Input material: PBMCs. V gene TRBV7-6 combines with J gene TRBJ1-5, with D possibly matching TRBD1 (5 bases). The CDR3 reads CASSQGPGNQPQHF. The CDR3 bases are TGTGCCAGCAGCCAGGGCCCAGGCAATCAGCCCCAGCATTTT.